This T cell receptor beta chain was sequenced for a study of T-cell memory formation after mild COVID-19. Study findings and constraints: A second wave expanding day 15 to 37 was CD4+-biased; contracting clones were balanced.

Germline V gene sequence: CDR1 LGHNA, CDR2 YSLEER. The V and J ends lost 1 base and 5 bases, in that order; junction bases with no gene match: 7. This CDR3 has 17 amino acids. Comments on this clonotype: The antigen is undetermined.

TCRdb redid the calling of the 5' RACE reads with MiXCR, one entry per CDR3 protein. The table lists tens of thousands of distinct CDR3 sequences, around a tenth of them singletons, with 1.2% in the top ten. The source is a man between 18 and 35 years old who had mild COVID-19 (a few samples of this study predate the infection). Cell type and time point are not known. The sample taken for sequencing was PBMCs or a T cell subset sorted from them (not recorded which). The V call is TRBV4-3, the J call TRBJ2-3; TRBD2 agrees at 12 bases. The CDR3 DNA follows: TGCGCCAGCAGCCAAGCCCTAGCGGGGGGGCCTATAGATACGCAGTATTTT. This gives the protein CASSQALAGGPIDTQYF.